The 18 T cell receptor beta chains presented below share a single source sample, sequenced in a study of breast tumors, draining lymph nodes, adjacent tissues. TCRdb recomputed calls from the multiplex PCR reads with MiXCR, one row per CDR3 protein. The sample consists of about 200,000 distinct CDR3 sequences, around 34% of them appearing once. Axillary draining lymph nodes of breast cancer patients supplied the node samples. Sequenced sample: axillary lymph node tissue. The receptor source for this set is a female donor with breast cancer. Some clones in this sample may be carry-over from other donors' samples.

Ten or more counts support this clonotype. One junction end disagrees with the germline gene, perhaps due to a read error. The rearrangement uses TRBV7-7 and TRBJ2-2; no clear D gene. Per the germline V gene, CDR1 is SSHAT and CDR2 is FNYEAQ (reference sequence). The CDR3 consists of 18 residues. This CDR3 is CASSLGPWRSENTGELFF. CDR3 nucleotide sequence: TGTGCTAGCAGCTTAGGCCCTTGGCGGAGCGAGAACACCGGGGAGCTGTTTTTT. Full variable domain (outside the CDR3, taken from reference TRBV7-7 and TRBJ2-2): GAGVSQSPRYKVTKRGQDVTLRCDPISSHATLYWYQQALGQGPEFLTYFNYEAQPDKSGLPSDRFSAERPEGSISTLTIQRTEQRDSAMYRCASSLGPWRSENTGELFFGEGSRLTVL.

J is TRBJ2-5 and V is TRBV12-3 or TRBV12-4; TRBD2 aligns across 8 bases. The CDR3 runs to 14 residues. Losses at the gene ends were 3 bases for V and 5 bases for J; bases not matched to a gene: 5. The CDR3 DNA is TGTGCCAGCAGTTTGAGTAGCGGGAAGGAGACCCAGTACTTC. This translates into CASSLSSGKETQYF.

This clonotype was detected ten times or more. The chain uses TRBV19 and TRBJ2-7; TRBD1 agrees at 7 bases. Germline trimming cut 3 bases from V and 3 bases from J; bases unmatched to any gene: 5. This CDR3 spans 14 amino acids. Germline V gene data show CDR1 as LNHDA and CDR2 as SQIVND (reference sequence). CDR3 sequence reads: CASSMTGLGYEQYF. The CDR3 DNA follows: TGTGCCAGTAGTATGACAGGGTTAGGCTACGAGCAGTACTTC.

This clonotype was recorded many times. The V and J genes are TRBV5-8 and TRBJ2-6; 7 bases align to TRBD2. Germline V gene sequence: CDR1 SGHTS, CDR2 YDEGEE. With V trimmed by 4 bases and J by 4 bases, 5 bases remained unmatched. The CDR3 runs 15 residues. The CDR3: CASSRGEAGANVLTF. The CDR3 region has the DNA TGTGCCAGCAGCCGGGGGGAAGCCGGGGCCAACGTCCTGACTTTC.

The chain recombines TRBV6-2 or TRBV6-3 with TRBJ2-2; 15 nucleotides match TRBD2. The CDR3 totals 16 residues. CDR1 and CDR2 (germline): MNHEY, SVGEGT. Trimming removed 5 bases from V and 4 bases from J; junction bases left unmatched: 2. The CDR3 DNA sequence: TGTGCCAGCAGTCGGGGACTAGCGGGAGGCACCGGGGAGCTGTTTTTT. Its translation is CASSRGLAGGTGELFF.

The chain couples TRBV5-8 to TRBJ2-3; D uncertain. CDR3 length: 15 amino acids. Germline CDR1 SGHTS, CDR2 YDEGEE. V was clipped by 4 bases and J by 0 bases, with 12 bases between them. This chain's CDR3 is CASSPRRASTDTQYF. The CDR3 DNA is TGTGCCAGCAGCCCCAGACGGGCCAGCACAGATACGCAGTATTTT.

V and J are TRBV11-2 and TRBJ1-5, with D tentatively TRBD1 (5 bases). Germline V gene sequence: CDR1 SGHAT, CDR2 FQNNGV. V was cut by 5 bases and J by 3 bases, with 14 bases left in between. This CDR3 has 15 amino acids. The DNA for the CDR3 is TGTGCCAGCAGCCGGGACCTCCTGGCCAATCAGCCCCAGCATTTT. This codes for CASSRDLLANQPQHF.

Comments on this clonotype: A much bigger clone sits one base away, suggesting this may be a read error. This sequence joins TRBV9 and TRBJ2-1; D is perhaps TRBD2 (6 bases). CDR1 and CDR2 from the germline V gene are SGDLS and YYNGEE. This CDR3 is 17 amino acids long. CDR3 loop: CAGSVEGRLASGGEQFF. Here the CDR3 DNA reads TGTGCCGGCAGCGTAGAGGGGAGGTTAGCGAGCGGTGGTGAGCAGTTCTTC.

This chain joins TRBV3-1 and TRBJ1-4; D gene uncertain. The CDR3 contains 15 residues. Trimming pared 3 bases from V and 2 bases from J, leaving 10 bases between. In germline, CDR1 is LGHDT, CDR2 YNNKEL (reference sequence). The CDR3 region has the DNA TGTGCCAGCAGCCATCGGAGGCGGACTAATGAAAAACTGTTTTTT. Protein sequence: CASSHRRRTNEKLFF.

This clonotype came up many times. V is TRBV7-9 and J is TRBJ2-1, with a possible D match to TRBD1 (6 bases). The CDR3 consists of 19 residues. Per germline, CDR1 SEHNR and CDR2 FQNEAQ (reference sequence). The V end was cut by 5 bases, the J end by 4 bases, with 27 bases between. This CDR3 is CASSPLRPGQPHSYNEQFF. In DNA, the CDR3 is TGTGCCAGCAGCCCCCTCAGACCCGGACAGCCCCATTCGTACAATGAGCAGTTCTTC.

This chain joins TRBV18 and TRBJ2-7, with 11 positions matching TRBD1. CDR3 length: 15 amino acids. Germline assignment: CDR1 KGHSH and CDR2 LQKENI. V lost 3 bases, J lost 7 bases, and 8 bases stayed unmatched. The CDR3 spells CASSPGQGARREQYF. In DNA form, the CDR3 reads TGTGCCAGCTCACCCGGACAGGGGGCGCGAAGGGAGCAGTACTTC. The complete variable domain, with remaining parts taken from reference TRBV18 and TRBJ2-7, reads NAGVMQNPRHLVRRRGQEARLRCSPMKGHSHVYWYRQLPEEGLKFMVYLQKENIIDESGMPKERFSAEFPKEGPSILRIQQVVRGDSAAYFCASSPGQGARREQYFGPGTRLTVT.

Ten or more counts support this clonotype. The rearrangement uses TRBV10-3 and TRBJ2-3; unclear D gene. The length of the CDR3 is 13 residues. The germline CDR1 and CDR2 sequences are ENHRY and SYGVKD. V was shortened by 3 bases and J by 6 bases, with 10 bases between the two germline ends. CDR3 sequence reads: CAISEGRTDTQYF. CDR3 DNA: TGTGCCATCAGTGAAGGAAGAACTGATACGCAGTATTTT.

This clonotype was seen repeatedly, ten times or more. The rearrangement joins TRBV19 to TRBJ1-6, with D possibly being TRBD1 (6 bases). Trimming stripped 5 bases from V and 8 bases from J, with 10 bases between. Germline V gene sequence: CDR1 LNHDA, CDR2 SQIVND (reference sequence). There are 13 residues in the CDR3. The CDR3 loop reads CASSSRTDSPLHF. CDR3 sequence (DNA): TGTGCCAGTAGTTCACGGACAGATTCACCCCTCCACTTT. Drawing the rest from reference TRBV19 and TRBJ1-6, the complete variable domain is DGGITQSPKYLFRKEGQNVTLSCEQNLNHDAMYWYRQDPGQGLRLIYYSQIVNDFQKGDIAEGYSVSREKKESFPLTVTSAQKNPTAFYLCASSSRTDSPLHFGNGTRLTVT.

Worth noting for this clonotype: The conserved phenylalanine or tryptophan is not found at the CDR3 terminus, so this likely reflects a read error. No DNA is shown, since the ends of the CDR3 on it are uncertain; the CDR3 is the one TCRdb lists. This chain links TRBV7-2 with TRBJ2-3; TRBD2 is the table's D call and was not checked against the DNA. The CDR3 is 8 residues long, counting both termini. CDR1 SGHTA and CDR2 FQGNSA come from the germline V gene. CDR3 sequence reads: CASSTGLL.

The chain has TRBV29-1 and TRBJ1-1; D uncertain. This CDR3 has 10 residues. The germline V gene encodes CDR1 SQVTM and CDR2 ANQGSEA. V gave up 5 bases and J gave up 6 bases, with 7 bases separating them. The CDR3 protein is CSVYVAEAFF. DNA for the CDR3: TGCAGCGTTTATGTAGCTGAAGCTTTCTTT.

The chain links TRBV9 to TRBJ1-6; no clear D gene. Trimming removed 5 bases at V and 7 bases at J, with 19 bases between. Per the germline V gene, CDR1 is SGDLS and CDR2 is YYNGEE. CDR3 size: 16 residues. The CDR3 DNA reads TGTGCCAGCAGTTTAGCGCCAGAACAGAAGAATTCACCCCTCCACTTT. Amino acids: CASSLAPEQKNSPLHF.

This clonotype was detected many times. This chain joins TRBV5-8 and TRBJ2-5, with a weak D call TRBD2 (5 bases). V was shortened by 3 bases and J by 5 bases, with 14 bases between the two germline ends. The CDR3 is 14 residues long. CDR1 SGHTS and CDR2 YDEGEE come from the germline V gene. The DNA of the CDR3 is TGTGCCAGCAGCTCTCGACGGGATCGGGAGACCCAGTACTTC. It codes for CASSSRRDRETQYF.

This clonotype showed up just once. The rearrangement links TRBV10-3 to TRBJ2-3; a possible D gene is TRBD2 (6 bases). The germline V gene encodes CDR1 ENHRY and CDR2 SYGVKD. The CDR3 has 16 amino acids. The V end lost 1 base, the J end lost 1 base, and 12 bases lay between the germline ends. The CDR3 loop reads CAISEWGSGRTDTQYF. DNA for the CDR3: TGTGCCATCAGTGAGTGGGGTAGCGGTCGCACAGATACGCAGTATTTT.